This record looks at one T cell receptor beta chain sequence and its context. CDR3 length: 12 residues. The V gene lost 10 bases and the J gene lost 0 bases, with 9 bases spanning the gap. In germline, CDR1 is MDHEN, CDR2 SYDVKM. The sample belongs to a study of blood T cell repertoires in COVID-19. Whole-study context: Sites in the United States, Italy and Spain provided acute and convalescent COVID-19 samples. PBMCs, B-cell-depleted T cells, or T cells were the source of the cDNA or gDNA that made up the material.

Authors' methods: Amplified reference gene primers provided the basis for estimating nucleated cell counts. Only in-frame clones appear in the TCRdb table, and some are missing; sequencing was by immunoSEQ multiplex PCR. From that table come the V and J calls and clone size; the DNA was used to work out D and trimming. The sample carries some 100,000 clones, around nine tenths recorded once. The TCR sequence derives from an older man with acute or convalescent COVID-19. Sequences were obtained from peripheral blood. The rearrangement links TRBV28 to TRBJ1-2; D gene uncertain. The CDR3 sequence is CATEGANYGYTF. Written as DNA, the CDR3 is TGTGCCACGGAAGGAGCTAACTATGGCTACACCTTC.